Below are 18 T cell receptor beta chains sequenced from a single sample in a study of blood T cell repertoires in COVID-19. Clones were read by immunoSEQ multiplex PCR, and TCRdb kept only the in-frame ones, dropping some. Of about 170,000 clones in the sample, more than 65% were seen once. The sample consisted of peripheral blood. These receptors came from an elderly woman with active or convalescent COVID-19.

The chain combines TRBV7-8 with TRBJ1-2; no clear D. V was clipped by 5 bases and J by 4 bases, with 8 bases between them. Per the germline V gene, CDR1 is SGHVS and CDR2 is FQNEAQ. This CDR3 is built from 12 residues. Here the CDR3 reads CASSIRGYGYTF. Written as DNA, the CDR3 is TGTGCCAGCAGCATCCGGGGCTATGGCTACACCTTC. Full variable domain (remainder filled in from reference TRBV7-8 and TRBJ1-2): GAGVSQSPRYKVAKRGQDVALRCDPISGHVSLFWYQQALGQGPEFLTYFQNEAQLDKSGLPSDRFFAERPEGSVSTLKIQRTQQEDSAVYLCASSIRGYGYTFGSGTRLTVV.

The genes are TRBV6-1 and TRBJ2-1; 9 nucleotides match TRBD2. The CDR3 runs to 16 residues. With 2 bases clipped from V and 3 bases from J, the junction kept 5 bases outside the gene matches. Germline V gene lookup returns CDR1 MNHNS and CDR2 SASEGT. DNA for the CDR3: TGTGCCAGCAGTGAATCGGCGGGAGGGGGCTACAATGAGCAGTTCTTC. This encodes CASSESAGGGYNEQFF.

The genes are TRBV28 and TRBJ1-5; TRBD1 might be the D (6 bases). The CDR3 loop spans 15 amino acids. Looked up from germline, CDR1 is MDHEN and CDR2 is SYDVKM. Between the trimmed V and J ends, which lost 3 bases and 5 bases, there was a span of 14 bases. The CDR3 region is CASSFRGRPHQPQHF. The CDR3 DNA follows: TGTGCCAGCAGTTTCAGGGGCAGGCCCCATCAGCCCCAGCATTTT.

The chain links TRBV2 to TRBJ2-7; 7 bases are shared with TRBD1. The ends lost 4 bases at V and 2 bases at J; junction bases unmatched: 5. The CDR3 extends over 14 amino acids. CDR1 SNHLY and CDR2 FYNNEI come from the germline V gene. The CDR3 DNA follows: TGTGCCAGCAGTGGCGGACAGGCTACCTACGAGCAGTACTTC. Protein sequence: CASSGGQATYEQYF.

The gene calls are TRBV28 and TRBJ1-6; perhaps TRBD1 as D (5 bases). The CDR3 runs to 13 residues. With 6 bases removed from V and 9 bases from J, the gap between germline ends came to 12 bases. Per the germline V gene, CDR1 is MDHEN and CDR2 is SYDVKM. The CDR3 here is CASRRYGGSPLHF. CDR3 in DNA: TGTGCCAGCAGAAGATACGGGGGTTCACCCCTCCACTTT.

The rearrangement uses TRBV5-6 and TRBJ2-2, with 9 nucleotides matching TRBD1. Looked up from germline, CDR1 is SGHDT and CDR2 is YYEEEE. V gave up 9 bases and J gave up 0 bases; unmatched junction bases: 3. The length of the CDR3 is 14 residues. The CDR3 DNA reads as TGTGCCACCAGACAGGGGGCGAACACCGGGGAGCTGTTTTTT. It is translated as CATRQGANTGELFF.

This clone appeared a single time. The CDR3 DNA is TGTGCCAGCAGCCCTCCCTTAGGGGGCTCCTACAATGAGCAGTTCTTC. This translates into CASSPPLGGSYNEQFF. This chain links TRBV5-6 with TRBJ2-1; D is possibly TRBD1 (6 bases). Germline CDR1 reads SGHDT; CDR2 reads YYEEEE. V was trimmed by 4 bases and J by 0 bases, leaving 14 bases between them. The CDR3 runs to 16 residues.

The chain links TRBV15 to TRBJ1-1, with 9 bases matching TRBD1. The CDR3 is 15 residues long. Germline CDR1 and CDR2: LNHNV and YYDKDF (reference sequence). Losses at the gene ends were 5 bases for V and 3 bases for J; bases not matched to a gene: 7. The CDR3 is CATSRLRDRDTEAFF. In DNA, the CDR3 is TGTGCCACCAGCCGATTGCGGGACAGGGACACTGAAGCTTTCTTT.

The rearrangement uses TRBV6-5 and TRBJ1-1; 10 bases fit TRBD1. V dropped 6 bases and J dropped 6; count of bases not matched to a gene: 7. Germline V CDR1 and CDR2: MNHEY, SVGAGI. The CDR3 runs to 14 residues. This CDR3 reads CASRPTGGLSEAFF. CDR3 nucleotide sequence: TGTGCCAGCAGACCGACAGGGGGCTTGTCTGAAGCTTTCTTT.

This rearrangement joins TRBV2 to TRBJ2-7; 10 bases are shared with TRBD1. Germline V gene data show CDR1 as SNHLY and CDR2 as FYNNEI. This CDR3 has 14 residues. V lost 7 bases to trimming and J lost 6 bases; unmatched junction nucleotides: 9. The CDR3 loop reads CASTPRDRGAEQYF. The CDR3, as DNA: TGTGCCAGCACCCCCCGGGACAGGGGCGCCGAGCAGTACTTC.

The chain joins TRBV6-4 to TRBJ2-3; D possibly corresponds to TRBD2 (5 bases). The CDR3 runs to 14 residues. Germline V gene sequence: CDR1 MRHNA, CDR2 SNTAGT. The DNA for the CDR3 is TGTGCAACCCGGAGGCGGTTAGGCACAGATACGCAGTATTTT. Protein product: CATRRRLGTDTQYF.

This chain uses TRBV6-5 with TRBJ2-3; TRBD2 might be the D (6 bases). V gave up 6 bases and J gave up 0 bases, with 13 bases separating them. The CDR3 runs to 15 residues. Germline values: CDR1 MNHEY, CDR2 SVGAGI. The CDR3: CASSDTGTSTDTQYF. In nucleotides, the CDR3 is TGTGCCAGCAGCGATACCGGGACTAGCACAGATACGCAGTATTTT.

This sequence joins TRBV2 and TRBJ2-5, with D maybe TRBD2 (5 bases). The V end was cut by 6 bases, the J end by 2 bases, with 13 bases between. The germline V gene has CDR1 SNHLY and CDR2 FYNNEI. The CDR3 runs 14 residues. CDR3 nucleotides: TGTGCCAGCAGGCGAGGCAGGACTCAAGAGACCCAGTACTTC. This translates into CASRRGRTQETQYF.

CDR3 sequence reads: CASSLRTSGSWETQYF. DNA for the CDR3: TGTGCCAGCAGCTTGAGGACTAGCGGGAGTTGGGAGACCCAGTACTTC. V is TRBV7-8 and J is TRBJ2-5, with 13 bases that match TRBD2. The germline V gene has CDR1 SGHVS and CDR2 FQNEAQ. J gave up 5 bases and V 3 bases, and 6 bases lay outside the gene matches. This CDR3 is 16 amino acids long. The variable domain in full, with the rest retrieved from reference TRBV7-8 and TRBJ2-5, is GAGVSQSPRYKVAKRGQDVALRCDPISGHVSLFWYQQALGQGPEFLTYFQNEAQLDKSGLPSDRFFAERPEGSVSTLKIQRTQQEDSAVYLCASSLRTSGSWETQYFGPGTRLLVL.

CDR3 nucleotides: TGCGCCAGCAGCCAAGAGGGGGTTAGCGGGAGTTCCAATGAGCAGTTCTTC. The encoded protein is CASSQEGVSGSSNEQFF. The chain combines TRBV4-1 with TRBJ2-1, with 9 bases matching TRBD2. There are 17 residues in the CDR3. V trimming: 0 bases; J trimming: 6 bases; junction bases outside the gene matches: 9. CDR1 and CDR2 (germline): MGHRA, YSYEKL.

The rearrangement uses TRBV5-6 and TRBJ1-2; D perhaps matches TRBD1 (6 bases). Trimming cost V 0 bases and J 3 bases, with 12 bases left between them. The CDR3 has 15 residues. The germline gives CDR1 SGHDT, CDR2 YYEEEE. In nucleotides, the CDR3 is TGTGCCAGCAGCTTGGCGTGGGGGCTCGACTATGGCTACACCTTC. This codes for CASSLAWGLDYGYTF.

In this sample, this clone turned up a few times. The chain carries TRBV5-4 and TRBJ2-3; no clear D. Germline V lookup: CDR1 SGHNT, CDR2 YYREEE (reference sequence). Trimming cost V 1 base and J 0 bases, with 3 bases left between them. The length of the CDR3 is 13 residues. The CDR3 region is CASSLPSTDTQYF. CDR3 nucleotides: TGTGCCAGCAGCTTGCCTAGCACAGATACGCAGTATTTT.

CDR3 loop: CASSPLVANSNTGELFF. In DNA form, the CDR3 reads TGTGCCAGCTCACCTTTAGTAGCAAATTCGAACACCGGGGAGCTGTTTTTT. The chain recombines TRBV18 with TRBJ2-2; D ambiguous. The CDR3 has 17 amino acids. Deletions cut 3 bases from V and 0 bases from J, with 14 bases between. CDR1 KGHSH and CDR2 LQKENI come from the germline V gene.